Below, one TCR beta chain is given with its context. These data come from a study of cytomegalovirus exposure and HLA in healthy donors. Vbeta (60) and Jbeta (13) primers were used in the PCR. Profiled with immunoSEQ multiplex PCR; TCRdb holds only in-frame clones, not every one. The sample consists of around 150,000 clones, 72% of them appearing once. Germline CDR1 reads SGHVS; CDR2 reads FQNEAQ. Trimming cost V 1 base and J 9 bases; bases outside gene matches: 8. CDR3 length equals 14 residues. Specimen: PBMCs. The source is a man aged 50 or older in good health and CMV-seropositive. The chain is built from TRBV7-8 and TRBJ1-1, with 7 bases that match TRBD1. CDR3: CASSLGVETGKAFF. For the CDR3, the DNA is TGTGCCAGCAGCTTAGGAGTTGAGACAGGGAAAGCTTTCTTT. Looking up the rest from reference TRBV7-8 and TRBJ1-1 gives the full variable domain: GAGVSQSPRYKVAKRGQDVALRCDPISGHVSLFWYQQALGQGPEFLTYFQNEAQLDKSGLPSDRFFAERPEGSVSTLKIQRTQQEDSAVYLCASSLGVETGKAFFGQGTRLTVV.